Included here is one TCR beta chain sequence, with context. This entry belongs to a study of T cell changes during pregnancy in multiple sclerosis. The CDR3 contains 16 residues. With 5 bases removed from V and 3 bases from J, the gap between germline ends came to 17 bases. The V gene's germline CDR1 is MGHRA and CDR2 YSYEKL. The table came from immunoSEQ multiplex PCR; TCRdb's copy has only in-frame clones and leaves some out. The table lists around 23,000 clones, 90% to 95% of them singletons. The V and J genes are TRBV4-1 and TRBJ1-3; D unresolved. The sequence derives from a female donor with multiple sclerosis, enrolled in a pregnancy study. The sample consisted of CD8+ T cells from peripheral blood mononuclear cells, taken in the third trimester of pregnancy. The chain's CDR3 is CASSSVRLVGGNTIYF. The CDR3 bases are TGCGCCAGCAGCTCCGTCCGACTAGTGGGTGGAAACACCATATATTTT.